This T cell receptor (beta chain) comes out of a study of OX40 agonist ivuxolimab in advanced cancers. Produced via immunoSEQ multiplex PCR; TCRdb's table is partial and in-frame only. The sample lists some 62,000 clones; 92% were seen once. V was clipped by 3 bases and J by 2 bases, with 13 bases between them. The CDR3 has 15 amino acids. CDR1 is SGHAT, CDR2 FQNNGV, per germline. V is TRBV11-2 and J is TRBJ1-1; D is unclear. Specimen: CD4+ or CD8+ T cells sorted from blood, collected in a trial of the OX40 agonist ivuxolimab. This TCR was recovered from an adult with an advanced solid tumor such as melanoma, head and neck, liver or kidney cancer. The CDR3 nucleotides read TGTGCCAGCAGCTTTTACACACAGAGTAACACTGAAGCTTTCTTT. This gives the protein CASSFYTQSNTEAFF.